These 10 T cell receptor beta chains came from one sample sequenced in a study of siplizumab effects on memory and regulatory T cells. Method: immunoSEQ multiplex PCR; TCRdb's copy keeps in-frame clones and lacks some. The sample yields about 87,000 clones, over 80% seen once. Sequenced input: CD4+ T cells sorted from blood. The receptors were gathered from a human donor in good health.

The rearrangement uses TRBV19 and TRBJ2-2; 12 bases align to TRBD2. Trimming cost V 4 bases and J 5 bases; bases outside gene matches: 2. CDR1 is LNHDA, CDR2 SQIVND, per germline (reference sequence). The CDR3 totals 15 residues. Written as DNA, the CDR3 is TGTGCCAGTAGTAGGACTAGCGGGGAGACCGGGGAGCTGTTTTTT. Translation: CASSRTSGETGELFF.

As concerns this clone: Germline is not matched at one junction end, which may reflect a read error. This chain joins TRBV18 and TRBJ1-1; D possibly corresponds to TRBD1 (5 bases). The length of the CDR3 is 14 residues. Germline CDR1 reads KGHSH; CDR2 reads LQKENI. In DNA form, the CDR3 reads TGTGTCAGCTCACCACGGCAGGGCGGCACTGAAGCTTTCTTT. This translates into CVSSPRQGGTEAFF.

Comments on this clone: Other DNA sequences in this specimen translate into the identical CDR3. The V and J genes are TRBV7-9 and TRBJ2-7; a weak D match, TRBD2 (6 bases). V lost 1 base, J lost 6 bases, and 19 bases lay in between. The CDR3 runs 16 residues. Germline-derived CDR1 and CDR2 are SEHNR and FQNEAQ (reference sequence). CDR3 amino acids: CASSLGGRGKEGEQYF. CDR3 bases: TGTGCCAGCAGCTTAGGGGGTCGGGGGAAGGAGGGCGAGCAGTACTTC.

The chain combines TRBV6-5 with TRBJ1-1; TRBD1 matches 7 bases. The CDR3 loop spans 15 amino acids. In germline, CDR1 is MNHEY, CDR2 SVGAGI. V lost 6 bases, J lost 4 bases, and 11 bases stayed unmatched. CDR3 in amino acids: CASSPLRYRGTEAFF. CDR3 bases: TGTGCCAGCAGCCCGCTCAGGTACAGGGGCACTGAAGCTTTCTTT.

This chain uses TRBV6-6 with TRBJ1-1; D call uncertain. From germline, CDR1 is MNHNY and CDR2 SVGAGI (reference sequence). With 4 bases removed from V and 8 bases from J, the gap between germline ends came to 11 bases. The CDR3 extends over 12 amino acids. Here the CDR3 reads CASSSQTAEAFF. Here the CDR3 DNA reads TGTGCCAGCAGTTCCCAAACGGCAGAAGCTTTCTTT.

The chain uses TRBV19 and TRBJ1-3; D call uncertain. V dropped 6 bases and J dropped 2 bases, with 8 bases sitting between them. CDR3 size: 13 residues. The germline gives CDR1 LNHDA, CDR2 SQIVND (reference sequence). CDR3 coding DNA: TGTGCCAGTAGCGACATCACTGGAAACACCATATATTTT. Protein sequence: CASSDITGNTIYF.

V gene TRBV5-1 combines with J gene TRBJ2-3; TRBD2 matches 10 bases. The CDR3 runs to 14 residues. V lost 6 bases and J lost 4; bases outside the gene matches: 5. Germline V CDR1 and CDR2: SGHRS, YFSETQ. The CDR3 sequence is CASMGLAHPDTQYF. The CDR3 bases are TGCGCCAGCATGGGACTAGCGCATCCAGATACGCAGTATTTT.

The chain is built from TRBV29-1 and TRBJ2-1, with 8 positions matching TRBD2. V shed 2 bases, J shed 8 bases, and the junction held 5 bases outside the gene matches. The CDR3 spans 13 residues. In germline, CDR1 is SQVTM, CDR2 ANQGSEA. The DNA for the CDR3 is TGCAGCGTTGAACCGGGAGGGAAGCATGAGCAGTTCTTC. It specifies CSVEPGGKHEQFF.

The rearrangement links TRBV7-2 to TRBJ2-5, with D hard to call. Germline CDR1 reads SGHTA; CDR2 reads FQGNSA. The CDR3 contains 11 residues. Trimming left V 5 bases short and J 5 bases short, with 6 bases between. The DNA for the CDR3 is TGTGCCAGCAGCCAAGCGGAGACCCAGTACTTC. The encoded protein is CASSQAETQYF.

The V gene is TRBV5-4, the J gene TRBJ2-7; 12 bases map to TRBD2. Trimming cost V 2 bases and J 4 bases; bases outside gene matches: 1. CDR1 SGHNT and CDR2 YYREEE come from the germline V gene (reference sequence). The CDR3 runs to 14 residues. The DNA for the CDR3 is TGTGCCAGCAGCTTTGGGACTAGCGGGTACGAGCAGTACTTC. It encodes CASSFGTSGYEQYF. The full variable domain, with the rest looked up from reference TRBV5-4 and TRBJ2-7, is ETGVTQSPTHLIKTRGQQVTLRCSSQSGHNTVSWYQQALGQGPQFIFQYYREEENGRGNFPPRFSGLQFPNYSSELNVNALELDDSALYLCASSFGTSGYEQYFGPGTRLTVT.